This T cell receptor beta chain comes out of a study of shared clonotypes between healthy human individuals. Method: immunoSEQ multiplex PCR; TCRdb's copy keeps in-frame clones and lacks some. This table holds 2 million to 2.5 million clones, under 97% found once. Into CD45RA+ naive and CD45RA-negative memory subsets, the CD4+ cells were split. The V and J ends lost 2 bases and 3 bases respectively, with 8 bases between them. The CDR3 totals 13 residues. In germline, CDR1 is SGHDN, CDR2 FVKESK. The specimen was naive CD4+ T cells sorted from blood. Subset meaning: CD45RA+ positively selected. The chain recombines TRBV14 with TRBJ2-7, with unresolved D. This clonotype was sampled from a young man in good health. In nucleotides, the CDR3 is TGTGCCAGCAGCCAAAGGCAGAGCTACGAGCAGTACTTC. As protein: CASSQRQSYEQYF.